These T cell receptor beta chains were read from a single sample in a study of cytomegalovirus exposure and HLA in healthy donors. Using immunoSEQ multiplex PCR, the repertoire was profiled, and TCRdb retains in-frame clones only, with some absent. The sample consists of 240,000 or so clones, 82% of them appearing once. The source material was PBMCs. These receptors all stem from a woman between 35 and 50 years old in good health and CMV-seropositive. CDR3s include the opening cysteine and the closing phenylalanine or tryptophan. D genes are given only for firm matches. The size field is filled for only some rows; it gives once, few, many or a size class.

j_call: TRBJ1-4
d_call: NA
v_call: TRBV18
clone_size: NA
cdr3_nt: TGTGCCAGCTCACCGAGCGTTAAAGATGAAAAACTGTTTTTT
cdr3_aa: CASSPSVKDEKLFF

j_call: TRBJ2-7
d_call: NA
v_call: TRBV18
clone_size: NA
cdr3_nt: TGTGCCAGCTCGCCAAACGGAGGGTCGGGAAGCTACGAGCAGTACTTC
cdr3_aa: CASSPNGGSGSYEQYF

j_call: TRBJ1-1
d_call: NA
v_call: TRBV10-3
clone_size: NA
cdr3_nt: TGTGCCATCACCCGGCCGGAGGCCGCTGAAGCTTTCTTT
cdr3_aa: CAITRPEAAEAFF

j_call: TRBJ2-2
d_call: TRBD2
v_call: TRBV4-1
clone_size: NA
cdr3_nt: TGCGCCAGCAGCCTAAGGACTAGCGGGAGAACTGGACGGGGAGCCGGGGAGCTGTTTTTT
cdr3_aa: CASSLRTSGRTGRGAGELFF

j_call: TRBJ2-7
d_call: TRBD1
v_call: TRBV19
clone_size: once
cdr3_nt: TGTGCCAGTAGTTCAGGGGGCGCCTCCTACGAGCAGTACTTC
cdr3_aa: CASSSGGASYEQYF

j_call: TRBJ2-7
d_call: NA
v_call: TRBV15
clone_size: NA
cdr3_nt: TGTGCCACCAGCAGCTTTATGGCCCATGGCTCCGTCAACGAGCAGTACTTC
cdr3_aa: CATSSFMAHGSVNEQYF

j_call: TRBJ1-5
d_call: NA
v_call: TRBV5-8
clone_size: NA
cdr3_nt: TGTGCCAGCAGCTGGGGGGATCAGCCCCAGCATTTT
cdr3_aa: CASSWGDQPQHF

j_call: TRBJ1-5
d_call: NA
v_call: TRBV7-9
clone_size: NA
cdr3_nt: TGTTCCAGCAGCTTACCGAATCAGCCCCAGCATTTT
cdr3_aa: CSSSLPNQPQHF

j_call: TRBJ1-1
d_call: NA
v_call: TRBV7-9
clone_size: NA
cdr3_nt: TGTGCCAGCAGCAAAAGTAGAACTGAAGCTTTCTTT
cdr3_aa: CASSKSRTEAFF

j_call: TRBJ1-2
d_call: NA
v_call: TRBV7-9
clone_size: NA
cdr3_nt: TGTTCCAGCAGCTTAGCTTTTCAAATCAACTATGGCTACACCTTC
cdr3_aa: CSSSLAFQINYGYTF

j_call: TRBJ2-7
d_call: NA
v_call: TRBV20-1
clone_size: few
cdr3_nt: TGCAGTGCTCGTACAACCTCCGAGCAGTACTTC
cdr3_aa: CSARTTSEQYF

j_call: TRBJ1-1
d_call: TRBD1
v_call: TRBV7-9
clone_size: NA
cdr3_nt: TGTTCCAGCAGCTTAGTGAACAGGGGCGGTTCAGCTTTCTTT
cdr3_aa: CSSSLVNRGGSAFF

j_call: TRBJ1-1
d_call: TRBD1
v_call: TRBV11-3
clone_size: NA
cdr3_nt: TGTGCCAGCAGCCCACAGGGGGCTTCATTAGGGACTGAAGCTTTCTTT
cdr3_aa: CASSPQGASLGTEAFF

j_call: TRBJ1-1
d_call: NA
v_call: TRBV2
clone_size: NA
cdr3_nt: TGTGCCAGCATCCGAGGTAACACTGAAGCTTTCTTT
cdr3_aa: CASIRGNTEAFF

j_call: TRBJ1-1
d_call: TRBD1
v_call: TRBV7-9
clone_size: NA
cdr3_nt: TGTGCCAGCAGCCTGGGACAGACAACTGAAGCTTTCTTT
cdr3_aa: CASSLGQTTEAFF

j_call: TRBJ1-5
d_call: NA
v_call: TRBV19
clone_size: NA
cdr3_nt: TGTGCCAGTAGTATAATTCCGCGGGATCAGCCCCAGCATTTT
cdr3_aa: CASSIIPRDQPQHF

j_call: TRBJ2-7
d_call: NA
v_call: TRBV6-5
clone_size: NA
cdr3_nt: TGTGCCAGCAGTTCCGGGACGCGGGGAGAGCAGTACTTC
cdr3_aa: CASSSGTRGEQYF

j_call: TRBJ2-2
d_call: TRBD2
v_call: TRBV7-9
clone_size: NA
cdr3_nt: TGTGCCAGCAGCCCAGCGGGACTAGCCACCGGGGAGCTGTTTTTT
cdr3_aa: CASSPAGLATGELFF

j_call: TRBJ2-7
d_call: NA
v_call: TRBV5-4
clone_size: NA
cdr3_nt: TGTGCCAGCAGCCGAGGTGGAGGGTCTTCCTACGAGCAGTACTTC
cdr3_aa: CASSRGGGSSYEQYF

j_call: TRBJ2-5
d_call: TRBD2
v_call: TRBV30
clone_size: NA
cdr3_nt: TGTGCCTGGAGAGGGGGAACGGGAGGGGGACAAGAGACCCAGTACTTC
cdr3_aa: CAWRGGTGGGQETQYF

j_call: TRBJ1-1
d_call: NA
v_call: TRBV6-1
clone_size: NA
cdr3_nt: TGTGCCAGCAGTGAAATTCACGGGAACACTGAAGCTTTCTTT
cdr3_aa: CASSEIHGNTEAFF

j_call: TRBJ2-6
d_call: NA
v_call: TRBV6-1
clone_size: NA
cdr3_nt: TGTGCCAGCAGTGAATTCGGGGGATGGGTCTCTGGGGCCAACGTCCTGACTTTC
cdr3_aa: CASSEFGGWVSGANVLTF

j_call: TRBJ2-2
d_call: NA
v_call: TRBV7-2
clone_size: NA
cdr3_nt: TGTGCCAGCAGCTTAGGCCGAGCCACCGGGGAGCTGTTTTTT
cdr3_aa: CASSLGRATGELFF

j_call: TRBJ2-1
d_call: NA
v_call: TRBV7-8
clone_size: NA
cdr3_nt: TGTGCCAGCAGCCCCGAGGGGGTTGCATCCTACAATGAGCAGTTCTTC
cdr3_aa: CASSPEGVASYNEQFF

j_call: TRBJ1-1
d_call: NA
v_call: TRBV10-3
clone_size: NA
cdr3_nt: TGTGCCATCAGTGAGGGAGGGTCCACTGAAGCTTTCTTT
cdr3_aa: CAISEGGSTEAFF

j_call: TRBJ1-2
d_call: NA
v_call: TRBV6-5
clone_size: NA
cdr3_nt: TGTGCCAGCAGTTACTCGTTCGGTCCCCTCGACTATGGCTACACCTTC
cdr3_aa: CASSYSFGPLDYGYTF

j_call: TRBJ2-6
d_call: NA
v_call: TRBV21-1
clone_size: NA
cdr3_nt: TGTGCCAGCAGCAAACCCCGGAAGGGGACAGGGCGATCTGGGGCCAACGTCCTGACTTTC
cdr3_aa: CASSKPRKGTGRSGANVLTF

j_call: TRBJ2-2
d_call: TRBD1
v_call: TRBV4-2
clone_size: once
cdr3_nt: TGTGCCAGCAGCCACGCGGACAGGACGAACACCGGGGAGCTGTTTTTT
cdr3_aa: CASSHADRTNTGELFF

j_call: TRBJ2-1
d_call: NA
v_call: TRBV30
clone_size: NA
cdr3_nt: TGTGCCTGGCACGCCGGGACTCTAATGCTAGAGCAGTTCTTC
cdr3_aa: CAWHAGTLMLEQFF

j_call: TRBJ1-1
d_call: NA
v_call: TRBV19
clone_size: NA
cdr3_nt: TGTGCCAGTAGTACGACAGTGAACACTGAAGCTTTCTTT
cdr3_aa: CASSTTVNTEAFF

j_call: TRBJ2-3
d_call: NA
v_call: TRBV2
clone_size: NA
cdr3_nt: TGTGCCAGCAGTCCCGTATTGGGGGGAGATACGCAGTATTTT
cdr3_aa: CASSPVLGGDTQYF

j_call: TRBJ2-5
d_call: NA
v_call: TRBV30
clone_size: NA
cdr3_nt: TGTGCCTGGAGTGTCGGGGAGACCCAGTACTTC
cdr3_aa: CAWSVGETQYF

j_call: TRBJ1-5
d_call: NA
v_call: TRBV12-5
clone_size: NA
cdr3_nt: TGTGCTAGTGGTTTGCACAGAGGGCAGCCCCAGCATTTT
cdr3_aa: CASGLHRGQPQHF

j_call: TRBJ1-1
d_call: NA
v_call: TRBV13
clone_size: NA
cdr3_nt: TGTGCCACCTCCCCGGGGGGGCTGAGCACTGAAGCTTTCTTT
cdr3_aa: CATSPGGLSTEAFF

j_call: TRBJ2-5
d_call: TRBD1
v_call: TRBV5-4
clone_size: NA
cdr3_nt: TGTGCCAGCAGCAGAAACAGGGGGGACCAAGAGACCCAGTACTTC
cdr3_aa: CASSRNRGDQETQYF

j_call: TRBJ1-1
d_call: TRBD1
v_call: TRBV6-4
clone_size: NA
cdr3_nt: TGTGCCAGCAGTGAGTCCGGGACAGGGTACACTGAAGCTTTCTTT
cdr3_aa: CASSESGTGYTEAFF

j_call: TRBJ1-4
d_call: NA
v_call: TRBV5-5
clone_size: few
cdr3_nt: TGTGCCAGCAGCTTGGTCGGGGGGAGAGATGAAAAACTGTTTTTT
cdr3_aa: CASSLVGGRDEKLFF

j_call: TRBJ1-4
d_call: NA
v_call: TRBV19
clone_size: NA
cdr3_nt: TGTGCCAGTAGTATGGCCGTCAGCAGTGCAGGCGAAAAACTGTTTTTT
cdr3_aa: CASSMAVSSAGEKLFF

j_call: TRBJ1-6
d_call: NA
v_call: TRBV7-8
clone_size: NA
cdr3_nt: TGTGCCAGCAGCGAAGGGGTCCACTCGTATAATTCACCCCTCCACTTT
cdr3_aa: CASSEGVHSYNSPLHF

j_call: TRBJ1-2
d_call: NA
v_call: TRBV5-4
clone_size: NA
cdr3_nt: TGTGCCAGCAGCCCCCCCAGGCCACTCACGGGCTACACCTTC
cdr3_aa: CASSPPRPLTGYTF

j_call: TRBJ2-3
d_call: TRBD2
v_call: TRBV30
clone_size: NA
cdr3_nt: TGTGCCTGGAGTGTACGTGGACTAGCGGTCACAGATACGCAGTATTTT
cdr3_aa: CAWSVRGLAVTDTQYF

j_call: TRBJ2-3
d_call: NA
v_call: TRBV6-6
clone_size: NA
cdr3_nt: TGTGCCAGCACCTACGACCGGAGGCCGAGCACAGATACGCAGTATTTT
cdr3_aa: CASTYDRRPSTDTQYF

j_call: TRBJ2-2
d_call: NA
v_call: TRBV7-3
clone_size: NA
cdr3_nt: TGTGCCAGCAGCTTAACTGCGGGGGCAGGGTCCGGGGAGCTGTTTTTT
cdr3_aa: CASSLTAGAGSGELFF

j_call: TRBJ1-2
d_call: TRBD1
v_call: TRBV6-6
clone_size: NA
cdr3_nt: TGTGCCAGCAGTGACAGGGAAAACTATGGCTACACCTTC
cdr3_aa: CASSDRENYGYTF

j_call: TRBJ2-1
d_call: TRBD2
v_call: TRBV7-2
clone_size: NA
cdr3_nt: TGTGCCAGCAGCCTCCACTCTAGCGGGGGATACAATGAGCAGTTCTTC
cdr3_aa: CASSLHSSGGYNEQFF

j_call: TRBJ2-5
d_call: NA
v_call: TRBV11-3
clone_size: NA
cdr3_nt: TGTGCCAGCAGCTTAGCGGGAGAGACCCAGTACTTC
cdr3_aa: CASSLAGETQYF

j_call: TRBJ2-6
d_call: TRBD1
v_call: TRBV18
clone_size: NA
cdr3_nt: TGTGCCAGCTCACCCCCGGGACAGGGGGCGTTAGGGGCCAACGTCCTGACTTTC
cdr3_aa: CASSPPGQGALGANVLTF